The 8 T cell receptor beta chains below were found in one sample sequenced in a study of blood T cell repertoires in COVID-19. Repertoires were generated with immunoSEQ multiplex PCR, while TCRdb's copy carries only in-frame clones and drops some. The repertoire holds hundreds of thousands of clones, with 75% to 90% as singletons. The sample taken for sequencing was peripheral blood. Source of these receptors: a woman in her twenties or thirties with active or convalescent COVID-19.

This chain links TRBV28 with TRBJ1-3; D is possibly TRBD1 (5 bases). The germline CDR1 and CDR2 sequences are MDHEN and SYDVKM. Trimming left V 6 bases short and J 8 bases short, with 20 bases between. The CDR3 has 15 amino acids. CDR3 coding DNA: TGTGCCAGCAGCTCGCCGGGACCCTCGGGGGACACCATATATTTT. It codes for CASSSPGPSGDTIYF.

This chain joins TRBV20-1 and TRBJ1-2; 8 nucleotides agree with TRBD1. Germline values: CDR1 DFQATT, CDR2 SNEGSKA (reference sequence). V was clipped by 3 bases and J by 2 bases; unmatched bases: 17. The CDR3 is 18 amino acids. The CDR3 DNA sequence: TGCAGTGCTAGTACGGAATCCAGGGGGCCCTGGATCAACTATGGCTACACCTTC. This codes for CSASTESRGPWINYGYTF.

The chain joins TRBV4-1 to TRBJ1-1, with 9 nucleotides matching TRBD1. Looked up from germline, CDR1 is MGHRA and CDR2 is YSYEKL. The CDR3 has 15 residues. Trimming removed 2 bases from V and 6 bases from J; junction bases left unmatched: 7. CDR3 amino acids: CASSQPLTGGSEAFF. CDR3 coding DNA: TGCGCCAGCAGCCAACCCCTGACAGGGGGTTCTGAAGCTTTCTTT.

This chain links TRBV5-1 with TRBJ2-2; D perhaps matches TRBD1 (5 bases). V shed 1 base and J shed 5 bases, with 12 bases lying between them. Per germline, CDR1 SGHRS and CDR2 YFSETQ. This CDR3 contains 15 residues. The CDR3 reads CASSLSPAGTGELFF. The CDR3 DNA follows: TGCGCCAGCAGCTTGAGTCCGGCAGGGACCGGGGAGCTGTTTTTT.

DNA for the CDR3: TGTGCCTGCCGGGACACCGGGGAGCTGTTTTTT. Its translation is CACRDTGELFF. This chain links TRBV11-2 with TRBJ2-2; D is unresolved. Germline-derived CDR1 and CDR2 are SGHAT and FQNNGV. The CDR3 totals 11 residues. V shed 11 bases and J shed 3 bases, with 7 bases lying between them.

Only one count was recorded for this clone. This sequence joins TRBV5-4 and TRBJ2-7; TRBD1 agrees at 10 bases. The germline gives CDR1 SGHNT, CDR2 YYREEE (reference sequence). V shed 4 bases and J 2 bases; nucleotides not matched to a gene: 9. The CDR3 extends over 16 amino acids. The CDR3 protein is CASSEVGTGDPYEQYF. CDR3 DNA: TGTGCCAGCAGCGAAGTCGGGACAGGGGACCCCTACGAGCAGTACTTC.

V is TRBV10-2 and J is TRBJ1-2; a possible D gene is TRBD1 (6 bases). This CDR3 spans 14 amino acids. Trimming removed 2 bases at V and 2 bases at J, with 9 bases between. Germline values: CDR1 WSHSY, CDR2 SAAADI. CDR3 sequence reads: CASSEGQINYGYTF. CDR3 DNA: TGCGCCAGCAGTGAGGGACAGATCAACTATGGCTACACCTTC.

The chain links TRBV11-2 to TRBJ2-5, with TRBD1 identical over 8 bases. Looked up from germline, CDR1 is SGHAT and CDR2 is FQNNGV. V dropped 5 bases and J dropped 5; count of bases not matched to a gene: 7. CDR3 length: 14 residues. CDR3 sequence: CASSPATGVETQYF. The CDR3 nucleotides read TGTGCCAGCAGCCCCGCGACAGGGGTTGAGACCCAGTACTTC.